These T cell receptor beta chains were read from a single sample in a study of blood T cell repertoires in COVID-19. Method: immunoSEQ multiplex PCR; TCRdb's copy keeps in-frame clones and lacks some. The sample has about 130,000 clones, roughly 79% seen once. Sequencing was carried out using peripheral blood. Receptors originate from a woman aged 55-69 years with active or convalescent COVID-19. Each CDR3 is given with its conserved first and last residue. D genes are given only for firm matches.

j_gene,d_gene,v_gene,CDR3aa
TRBJ2-7,NA,TRBV18,CASSQTEGISYEQYF
TRBJ2-2,TRBD2,TRBV19,CASNRGGLAGNTGELFF
TRBJ2-2,TRBD2,TRBV7-9,CASSKAGVTGELFF
TRBJ1-2,NA,TRBV19,CASSFLQETNYGYTF
TRBJ1-1,NA,TRBV29-1,CSVREHRTEAFF
TRBJ1-6,TRBD1,TRBV7-2,CASSPRASGGTYNSPLHF
TRBJ2-7,NA,TRBV6-2/TRBV6-3,CASTPVGLATYEQYF
TRBJ2-3,TRBD1,TRBV24-1,CATRGQNTDTQYF
TRBJ2-7,NA,TRBV28,CATLGLQSREQYF
TRBJ1-1,NA,TRBV12-3/TRBV12-4,CASRDTYTEAFF
TRBJ2-2,NA,TRBV27,CASSHGQNTGELFF
TRBJ1-4,NA,TRBV21-1,CASSKQGEKLFF